This T cell receptor beta chain stems from a study of blood T cell repertoires in COVID-19 (TCRdb year 2020). As for the study more broadly: The collaborator samples originated in the United States, Italy and Spain and spanned the acute and convalescent phases of COVID-19. The prospective study material was composed of cDNA or gDNA derived from T cells, B-cell-depleted T cells, or PBMCs. Deeply sampled blood TCRbeta repertoires from subjects exposed to, actively infected with, or recovered from COVID-19 were included in the dataset. The repertoires were released in a freely available public database meant as a resource for research on the immune response to SARS-CoV-2. The samples were drawn from the first 160 participants of the ongoing ImmuneRACE study and from 1,254 subjects provided by 6 global collaborators. Nearly every sample came with metadata listing a de-identified subject ID, COVID-19 status, age in years and sex. Where available, HLA class I and class II types were obtained from metadata supplied by the sample provider rather than from assay-based typing.

Whole blood was collected in K2EDTA tubes by collaborating institutions according to the institutions' own protocols. For TCRbeta analysis, collaborator samples were shipped as frozen whole blood, as isolated PBMCs, or as DNA extracted from either sample type. The CDR3 goes from the cysteine to the phenylalanine over 11 residues. The kept DNA is CDR3 alone, 33 bases in frame from the first base. The germline V gene provides CDR1 SGHTA and CDR2 FQGNSA. The trim is 5 bases for V and 10 bases for J, with a gap of 11 bases between the germline ends. Results the study describes overall, beyond this receptor: How much clinical and demographic metadata was included differed by source and by participant, and the metadata was provided uncurated.

With respect to this clone: What antigen it recognizes has not been identified. No base qualities exist here, and no much larger clone lies one base off it.

The immunoSEQ Assay, a bias-controlled multiplex PCR, was used to amplify TCRbeta CDR3 regions from genomic DNA. As for how the authors treated the data: Nucleated cell counts per sample were estimated from amplification of reference gene primers within the assay. To quantify the absolute abundance of each unique TCRbeta CDR3 rearrangement, sequence reads were collapsed and filtered. For each sample, productive Simpson clonality was calculated as the square root of Simpson's diversity index over productive rearrangements. As stored in TCRdb, this immuneACCESS dataset retains in-frame rearrangements with V and J assigned. A fraction of the clones does not appear; measured against another copy, unresolved V genes explain less than half of the discrepancy, and the remainder lacks a known reason. That table furnishes V, J and clone size, whereas the DNA furnished D and trimming. Within this sample are roughly 100,000 clones, with 85% of them counted one time only. Clones ranked in the top ten supply around 4.1% of the sample.

The specimen sequenced was peripheral blood. The sequence joins TRBV7-2 to TRBJ2-5; 6 matching bases give a weak D call of TRBD1. The source of this sequence is a man over 45 with acute or convalescent COVID-19. CDR3 sequence: CASSPDSFQYF. The DNA reads TGTGCCAGCAGCCCGGACAGTTTCCAGTACTTC.